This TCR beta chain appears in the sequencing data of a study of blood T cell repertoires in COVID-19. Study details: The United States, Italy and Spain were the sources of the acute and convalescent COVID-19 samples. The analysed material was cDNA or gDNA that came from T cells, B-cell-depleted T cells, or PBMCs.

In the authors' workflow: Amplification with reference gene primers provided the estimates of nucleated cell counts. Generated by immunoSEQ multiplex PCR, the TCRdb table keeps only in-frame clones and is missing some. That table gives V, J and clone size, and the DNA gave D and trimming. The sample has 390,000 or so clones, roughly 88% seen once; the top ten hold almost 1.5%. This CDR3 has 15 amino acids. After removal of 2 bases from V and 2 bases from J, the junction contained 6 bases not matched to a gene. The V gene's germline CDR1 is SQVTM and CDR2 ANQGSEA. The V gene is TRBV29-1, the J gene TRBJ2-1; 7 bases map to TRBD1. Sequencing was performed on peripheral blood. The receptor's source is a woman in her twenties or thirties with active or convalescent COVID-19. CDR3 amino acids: CSVESDRAPYNEQFF. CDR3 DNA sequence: TGCAGCGTTGAATCAGACAGGGCCCCCTACAATGAGCAGTTCTTC.